This T cell receptor (beta chain) was sequenced in a study of blood T cell repertoires in COVID-19. The overall study: Samples representing acute and convalescent COVID-19 were sourced from the United States, Italy and Spain. The cDNA or gDNA used as material had been derived from T cells, B-cell-depleted T cells, or PBMCs.

As processed by the authors: Reference gene primer amplification in the assay estimated nucleated cell counts. Data came from immunoSEQ multiplex PCR; TCRdb stores just in-frame clones and leaves some out. Clone size and V and J calls were adopted from that table, with D and trimming inferred from the DNA. The table lists some 250,000 clones, around 90% of them singletons. The CDR3 is made up of 18 amino acids. CDR1 is SGHDT and CDR2 is YYEEEE in the germline V gene. V was clipped by 4 bases and J by 9 bases; unmatched bases: 19. The chain carries TRBV5-6 and TRBJ2-1; 10 positions match TRBD2. This sequence originates from a woman aged 30 to 39 with acute or convalescent COVID-19. The sample was peripheral blood. Here the CDR3 reads CASSPMTLAGVPGGEQFF. CDR3 DNA sequence: TGTGCCAGCAGCCCGATGACCCTAGCGGGAGTTCCTGGGGGTGAGCAGTTCTTC.